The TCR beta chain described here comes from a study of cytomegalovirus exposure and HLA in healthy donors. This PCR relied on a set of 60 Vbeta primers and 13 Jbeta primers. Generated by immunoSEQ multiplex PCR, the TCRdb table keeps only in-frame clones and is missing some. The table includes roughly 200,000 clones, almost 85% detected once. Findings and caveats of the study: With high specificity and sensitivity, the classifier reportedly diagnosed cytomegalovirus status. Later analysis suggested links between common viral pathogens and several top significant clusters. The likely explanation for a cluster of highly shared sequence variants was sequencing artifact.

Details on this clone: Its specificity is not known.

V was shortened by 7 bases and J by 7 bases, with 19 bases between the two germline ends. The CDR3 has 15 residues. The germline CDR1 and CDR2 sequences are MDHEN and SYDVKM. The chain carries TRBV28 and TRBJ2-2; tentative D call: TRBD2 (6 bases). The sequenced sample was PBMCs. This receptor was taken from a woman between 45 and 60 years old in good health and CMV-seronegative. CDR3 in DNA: TGTGCCAGCAACCGGATAGCGGCACAAATCGGGGAGCTGTTTTTT. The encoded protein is CASNRIAAQIGELFF.